The 26 T cell receptor beta chains listed next were all sequenced from one sample in a study of blood T cell repertoires in COVID-19. Only in-frame clones appear in the TCRdb table, and some are missing; sequencing was by immunoSEQ multiplex PCR. The profile shows about 160,000 clones, just over 90% of them singletons. Material for sequencing was peripheral blood. These receptors were collected from a woman aged 60-70 years with COVID-19, enrolled during active disease.

This chain uses TRBV6-5 with TRBJ1-6, with D perhaps TRBD1 (6 bases). CDR3 length equals 15 residues. V was pared by 2 bases and J by 5 bases, with 10 bases between. CDR1 is MNHEY and CDR2 is SVGAGI in the germline V gene. The CDR3 sequence: CASSYGTPDNSPLHF. The CDR3 DNA reads TGTGCCAGCAGTTACGGGACACCCGATAATTCACCCCTCCACTTT.

The V gene is TRBV6-5, the J gene TRBJ2-4; TRBD1 matches 7 bases. This CDR3 region has 14 residues. V trimming: 4 bases; J trimming: 7 bases; junction bases outside the gene matches: 7. Germline lookup yields CDR1 MNHEY and CDR2 SVGAGI. CDR3 coding DNA: TGTGCCAGCAGTTTCGACAGGGTGACGAACATTCAGTACTTC. Translation gives CASSFDRVTNIQYF.

The J gene is TRBJ2-5, the V gene TRBV21-1; the tabulated D call, TRBD1, remains unverified against the DNA. TRBV21-1 is noted as a pseudogene. CDR3 length equals 17 residues. CDR3 nucleotide sequence: TGTGCCAGCAGCAAAGTAGCTGACAGGGACACCGAAGAGACCCAGTACTTC. Protein: CASSKVADRDTEETQYF.

The chain links TRBV30 to TRBJ1-5, with no clear D. The CDR3 is 13 amino acids. The V end was cut by 4 bases, the J end by 6 bases, with 13 bases between. Germline V gene sequence: CDR1 GTSNPN, CDR2 SVGIG (reference sequence). CDR3: CAWKPGSSQPQHF. The CDR3 DNA is TGTGCCTGGAAACCGGGTTCCAGTCAGCCCCAGCATTTT.

The chain carries TRBV7-9 and TRBJ1-2; no firm D call. The ends were cut back, 5 bases at V and 5 bases at J, with 6 bases in the middle. Germline CDR1 reads SEHNR; CDR2 reads FQNEAQ (reference sequence). The CDR3 runs 11 residues. This chain's CDR3 is CASSESYGYTF. The CDR3 coding sequence is TGTGCCAGCAGCGAGAGTTATGGCTACACCTTC.

The V gene is TRBV4-1, the J gene TRBJ2-3; 10 bases are a match to TRBD2. Germline V lookup: CDR1 MGHRA, CDR2 YSYEKL. The CDR3 covers 15 residues. The J segment lost 3 bases and the V segment lost 3 bases, leaving 3 bases of the junction unmatched. In DNA form, the CDR3 reads TGCGCCAGCAGCCAGTGGACTAGCGGTACAGATACGCAGTATTTT. It encodes CASSQWTSGTDTQYF.

This clone has only one observation. The genes are TRBV3-1 (or the pseudogene TRBV3-2) and TRBJ1-3; D is uncertain. V shed 4 bases and J shed 1 base, with 11 bases lying between them. The CDR3 is made up of 15 amino acids. The V gene's germline CDR1 is LGHDT and CDR2 YNNKEL (reference sequence). CDR3: CASSPPTLSGNTIYF. The DNA for the CDR3 is TGTGCCAGCAGCCCCCCGACTCTATCTGGAAACACCATATATTTT.

This clone was observed a single time. The gene calls are TRBV7-2 and TRBJ1-5; a weak D match, TRBD1 (6 bases). Germline V gene sequence: CDR1 SGHTA, CDR2 FQGNSA. CDR3 size: 18 residues. V was pared by 1 base and J by 0 bases, with 16 bases between. The CDR3 protein is CASSLEQGGVYSNQPQHF. The CDR3 DNA reads TGTGCCAGCAGCTTAGAACAGGGAGGGGTATATAGCAATCAGCCCCAGCATTTT. Supplemented by reference TRBV7-2 and TRBJ1-5, the full variable domain reads GAGVSQSPSNKVTEKGKDVELRCDPISGHTALYWYRQSLGQGLEFLIYFQGNSAPDKSGLPSDRFSAERTGGSVSTLTIQRTQQEDSAVYLCASSLEQGGVYSNQPQHFGDGTRLSIL.

The chain combines TRBV9 with TRBJ1-2; no definite D call. Germline CDR1 reads SGDLS; CDR2 reads YYNGEE. The CDR3 runs 12 residues. V lost 4 bases and J 4 bases, leaving 8 bases between the germline ends. CDR3 residues: CASSPNSYGYTF. CDR3 nucleotides: TGTGCCAGCAGCCCAAACAGCTATGGCTACACCTTC.

Concerning this clone: This sample also contains other DNA sequences that code for the same CDR3. The chain links TRBV7-8 to TRBJ1-2; D is possibly TRBD1 (5 bases). The CDR3 covers 16 residues. From germline, CDR1 is SGHVS and CDR2 FQNEAQ. V was trimmed by 1 base and J by 1 base, leaving 13 bases between them. CDR3 sequence (DNA): TGTGCCAGCAGCTTAGTGGCGGGGGAGCTTAACTATGGCTACACCTTC. This gives the protein CASSLVAGELNYGYTF.

In DNA form, the CDR3 reads TGTGCCAGTAGTCCGGGATCTAACTATGGCTACACCTTC. Its translation: CASSPGSNYGYTF. The chain is built from TRBV19 and TRBJ1-2, with D uncertain. The length of the CDR3 is 13 residues. Germline CDR1 reads LNHDA; CDR2 reads SQIVND (reference sequence). Trimming cost V 5 bases and J 0 bases, with 7 bases left between them.

The chain recombines TRBV6-2 or TRBV6-3 with TRBJ2-5; 8 nucleotides align to TRBD1. V dropped 5 bases and J dropped 9; count of bases not matched to a gene: 20. The CDR3 runs 17 residues. Germline V gene sequence: CDR1 MNHEY, CDR2 SVGEGT. CDR3 in amino acids: CASSKARDRPVYWAQYF. The CDR3 DNA follows: TGTGCCAGCAGTAAGGCTAGGGACAGGCCGGTCTATTGGGCCCAGTACTTC.

The chain employs TRBV28 and TRBJ1-4, with 9 bases matching TRBD1. V trimming: 6 bases; J trimming: 7 bases; junction bases outside the gene matches: 9. This CDR3 contains 15 residues. CDR1 MDHEN and CDR2 SYDVKM come from the germline V gene. This CDR3 is CASRLQGAEGEKLFF. The CDR3 DNA reads as TGTGCCAGCAGGTTACAGGGGGCTGAAGGTGAAAAACTGTTTTTT.

V gene TRBV19 combines with J gene TRBJ2-7; 7 bases agree with TRBD1. Germline values: CDR1 LNHDA, CDR2 SQIVND (reference sequence). The CDR3 sequence is 14 residues long. V lost 5 bases and J lost 5; bases outside the gene matches: 9. The CDR3 nucleotides read TGTGCCAGTAGTCCACAGGGGTGGGTCGACGAGCAGTACTTC. Protein: CASSPQGWVDEQYF.

The table lists this clone with a count of one. The chain employs TRBV18 and TRBJ1-4, with D possibly being TRBD1 (6 bases). V lost 3 bases and J 0 bases, leaving 8 bases between the germline ends. The CDR3 contains 15 residues. CDR1 and CDR2 (germline): KGHSH, LQKENI. CDR3 sequence: CASSPRTATNEKLFF. CDR3 sequence (DNA): TGTGCCAGCTCACCGCGGACAGCAACTAATGAAAAACTGTTTTTT.

The V gene is TRBV5-1, the J gene TRBJ2-1; 12 nucleotides align to TRBD1. The V segment lost 5 bases and the J segment 4 bases; nucleotides outside the gene matches: 4. Germline V CDR1 and CDR2: SGHRS, YFSETQ. The CDR3 totals 15 residues. The CDR3 nucleotides read TGCGCCAGCAGACCGGGACAGGGGGCGTACAATGAGCAGTTCTTC. It is translated as CASRPGQGAYNEQFF.

The chain links TRBV5-1 to TRBJ1-2; 8 nucleotides align to TRBD1. The junction had 11 bases not matched to a gene; V was cut back by 4 bases and J by 6 bases. Germline V gene lookup returns CDR1 SGHRS and CDR2 YFSETQ. The CDR3 loop spans 15 amino acids. DNA for the CDR3: TGCGCCAGCAGCCCCCAGGGGGCGAGGGGCGATGGCTACACCTTC. It encodes CASSPQGARGDGYTF.

The chain uses TRBV18 and TRBJ2-3; D is undetermined. Germline V CDR1 and CDR2: KGHSH, LQKENI. This CDR3 has 14 amino acids. V was clipped by 2 bases and J by 0 bases, with 6 bases between them. The CDR3 sequence is CASSPGPSTDTQYF. CDR3 DNA: TGTGCCAGCTCACCAGGGCCTAGCACAGATACGCAGTATTTT.

The rearrangement links TRBV7-2 to TRBJ1-5; 11 nucleotides match TRBD1. V shed 4 bases and J 6 bases; nucleotides not matched to a gene: 5. Germline assignment: CDR1 SGHTA and CDR2 FQGNSA. CDR3 length: 15 amino acids. The CDR3 DNA reads TGTGCCAGCAGCTGGGGGACAGGGGGTATTCAGCCCCAGCATTTT. Protein product: CASSWGTGGIQPQHF.

The chain combines TRBV27 with TRBJ1-5, with D possibly being TRBD1 (6 bases). The CDR3 is 14 amino acids. The ends were cut back, 5 bases at V and 7 bases at J, with 15 bases in the middle. The germline CDR1 and CDR2 sequences are MNHEY and SMNVEV (reference sequence). In nucleotides, the CDR3 is TGTGCCAGCAGTAACAGGGAGTACGGGCAGCCCCAGCATTTT. It is translated as CASSNREYGQPQHF.

This chain uses TRBV6-6 with TRBJ1-2; D may be TRBD1 (6 bases). CDR3 length equals 14 residues. In germline, CDR1 is MNHNY, CDR2 SVGAGI (reference sequence). Trimming left V 2 bases short and J 7 bases short, with 14 bases between. The CDR3 protein is CASSYRQAPTGYTF. Here the CDR3 DNA reads TGTGCCAGCAGTTACCGACAGGCCCCCACTGGCTACACCTTC.

The gene calls are TRBV19 and TRBJ1-2, with 7 bases lining up with TRBD1. V shed 5 bases, J shed 10 bases, and the junction held 10 bases outside the gene matches. From germline, CDR1 is LNHDA and CDR2 SQIVND (reference sequence). The CDR3 length is 13 residues. The CDR3 DNA sequence: TGTGCCAGTAGTTCGCGGGACAGCCAATACTACACCTTC. Its translation: CASSSRDSQYYTF.

The chain joins TRBV4-3 to TRBJ1-3; 8 nucleotides agree with TRBD1. Germline-derived CDR1 and CDR2 are LGHNA and YSLEER. V lost 3 bases, J lost 7 bases, and 8 bases stayed unmatched. The CDR3 covers 15 residues. The CDR3 DNA is TGCGCCAGCAGCCAGGGCGGGACAGGTCGGAACACCATATATTTT. Translation gives CASSQGGTGRNTIYF.

The rearrangement joins TRBV5-1 to TRBJ2-3, with 10 bases lining up with TRBD2. This CDR3 comprises 17 residues. Germline CDR1 reads SGHRS; CDR2 reads YFSETQ. Germline trimming cut 0 bases from V and 2 bases from J; bases unmatched to any gene: 6. The CDR3 protein is CASSLGASGGITDTQYF. The CDR3, as DNA: TGCGCCAGCAGCTTGGGGGCTAGCGGGGGTATCACAGATACGCAGTATTTT.

The rearrangement uses TRBV27 and TRBJ2-7, with TRBD1 identical over 7 bases. From germline, CDR1 is MNHEY and CDR2 SMNVEV (reference sequence). The CDR3 is made up of 15 amino acids. V was pared by 0 bases and J by 3 bases, with 5 bases of the junction left unmatched. CDR3 coding DNA: TGTGCCAGCAGTTTATCGGGCCAGGGGGTCTACGAGCAGTACTTC. Encoded protein: CASSLSGQGVYEQYF.

The V call is TRBV4-2, the J call TRBJ1-1; no clear D gene. With 0 bases removed from V and 1 base from J, the gap between germline ends came to 6 bases. CDR3 length: 14 amino acids. Per the germline V gene, CDR1 is LGHNA and CDR2 is YNFKEQ. The CDR3 reads CASSQDSQNTEAFF. The CDR3 bases are TGTGCCAGCAGCCAAGACAGTCAGAACACTGAAGCTTTCTTT.